This T cell receptor beta chain stems from a study of blood T cell repertoires in COVID-19. Study-wide context: Samples representing acute and convalescent COVID-19 were sourced from the United States, Italy and Spain.

The CDR3 spans 13 residues. Germline V CDR1 and CDR2: LNHNV, YYDKDF (reference sequence). Trimming removed 2 bases from V and 4 bases from J, with 5 bases in between. TCRdb's table, derived via immunoSEQ multiplex PCR, lists solely in-frame clones and lacks some. The top ten clones hold roughly 5.3% of a sample with 320,000 or so clones, under 90% of them seen once. Sequencing used PBMCs or T cells enriched from blood (not recorded which). The gene calls are TRBV15 and TRBJ2-2; D remains ambiguous. This TCR was recovered from a man in his fifties or sixties who had recovered from COVID-19. The CDR3 region is CATSRSFTGELFF. The CDR3 DNA sequence: TGTGCCACCAGCAGATCATTCACCGGGGAGCTGTTTTTT.